Listed here is a single T cell receptor beta chain. Antigen unknown. Using its own MiXCR run on the 5' RACE reads, TCRdb lists one record per CDR3 protein. Of under 700,000 distinct CDR3 sequences listed, about 17% are singletons. This sample is drawn from a study of T cells after yellow fever vaccination. There are 13 residues in the CDR3. V lost 3 bases and J lost 2, with 7 bases in between. CDR1 and CDR2 (germline): SGDLS, YYNGEE. General study findings and limits: The study found a weaker secondary response that peaked faster, day 5 versus 15. Overlap between CD4 and CD8 compartments was detected for a small share of clonotypes.

This clonotype was sampled from a man younger than 35 who received the YFV17D yellow fever vaccine. Sequencing was performed on PBMCs, taken 5 days after the first yellow fever vaccination. The genes are TRBV9 and TRBJ2-3; unclear D gene. CDR3 protein: CASSEHLTDTQYF. The CDR3 nucleotides are TGTGCCAGCAGCGAACACCTCACAGATACGCAGTATTTT.